Each of the 13 T cell receptor beta chains below was sequenced from the same sample in a study of radiotherapy plus CTLA-4 blockade in lung cancer. This table comes from immunoSEQ multiplex PCR, and its TCRdb copy is limited to in-frame clones, with some not included. The sample includes 43,000 or so clones, roughly two thirds of them seen just once. Sequenced here: peripheral blood, sampled from a patient treated with radiotherapy plus ipilimumab. These receptors came from a human donor with non-small cell lung cancer who had a complete response to radiotherapy plus ipilimumab.

This rearrangement joins TRBV29-1 to TRBJ2-3; possibly TRBD1 for D (6 bases). The CDR3 loop spans 14 amino acids. Trimming cost V 4 bases and J 1 base, with 12 bases left between them. Germline CDR1 and CDR2: SQVTM and ANQGSEA. CDR3 bases: TGCAGCGTTGGGGGGCAGGTTCGCACAGATACGCAGTATTTT. It codes for CSVGGQVRTDTQYF.

Only a few counts were recorded for this clone. CDR3 nucleotides: TGCGCCAGTACGGGACAGGAACCCTCGTTGGCTTTCTTT. It is translated as CASTGQEPSLAFF. V usage is TRBV10-2 and J usage is TRBJ1-1; TRBD1 matches at 8 bases. CDR3 length: 13 amino acids. With 9 bases clipped from V and 11 bases from J, the junction kept 14 bases outside the gene matches. CDR1 WSHSY and CDR2 SAAADI come from the germline V gene.

The V call is TRBV6-5, the J call TRBJ1-2, with 8 positions matching TRBD1. There are 15 residues in the CDR3. With 2 bases clipped from V and 4 bases from J, the junction kept 6 bases outside the gene matches. Per germline, CDR1 MNHEY and CDR2 SVGAGI. The CDR3: CASSYTKDRVYGYTF. The CDR3 nucleotides are TGTGCCAGCAGTTACACCAAGGACAGGGTCTATGGCTACACCTTC.

The genes are TRBV7-9 and TRBJ2-7, with D perhaps matching TRBD1 (7 bases). In germline, CDR1 is SEHNR, CDR2 FQNEAQ (reference sequence). CDR3 length: 17 residues. V gave up 8 bases and J gave up 5 bases, with 28 bases separating them. The CDR3 DNA reads TGTGCCAGCGGCAAGGGTGCCTATGGAGGGGGCTTGGACGAGCAGTACTTC. This sequence encodes CASGKGAYGGGLDEQYF.

The genes are TRBV5-1 and TRBJ1-2; TRBD1 might be the D (5 bases). CDR1 and CDR2 from the germline V gene are SGHRS and YFSETQ. The CDR3 length is 15 residues. V lost 0 bases and J lost 7, with 16 bases in between. The CDR3 loop reads CASSLARVREGGYTF. Here the CDR3 DNA reads TGCGCCAGCAGCTTGGCCAGGGTCCGGGAGGGTGGCTACACCTTC.

The genes are TRBV18 and TRBJ1-5; TRBD1 is a possible D gene (5 bases). The CDR3 totals 14 residues. The germline V gene has CDR1 KGHSH and CDR2 LQKENI. V lost 2 bases and J 2 bases, leaving 7 bases between the germline ends. The CDR3 coding sequence is TGTGCCAGCTCACCATGGGGGGGCAATCAGCCCCAGCATTTT. It yields the protein CASSPWGGNQPQHF.

The chain employs TRBV28 and TRBJ2-1; D gene ambiguous. Trimming stripped 4 bases from V and 4 bases from J, with 14 bases between. The length of the CDR3 is 15 residues. Germline values: CDR1 MDHEN, CDR2 SYDVKM. The CDR3 DNA follows: TGTGCCAGCAGTTCCTTGATCAAACAATACAATGAGCAGTTCTTC. Translating gives CASSSLIKQYNEQFF. The variable domain in full, completed from reference TRBV28 and TRBJ2-1, reads DVKVTQSSRYLVKRTGEKVFLECVQDMDHENMFWYRQDPGLGLRLIYFSYDVKMKEKGDIPEGYSVSREKKERFSLILESASTNQTSMYLCASSSLIKQYNEQFFGPGTRLTVL.

The chain couples TRBV4-1 to TRBJ2-3; 9 positions agree with TRBD2. Germline V gene sequence: CDR1 MGHRA, CDR2 YSYEKL. The CDR3 length is 15 residues. The V and J ends lost 6 bases and 6 bases, in that order; junction bases with no gene match: 10. In DNA, the CDR3 is TGCGCCAGCAGTGACCGCGCGGGGGGGCTGGATACGCAGTATTTT. Amino acids: CASSDRAGGLDTQYF.

This rearrangement joins TRBV9 to TRBJ2-5; the match to TRBD2 covers 7 bases. V trimming: 0 bases; J trimming: 0 bases; junction bases outside the gene matches: 2. The CDR3 has 15 residues. Per the germline V gene, CDR1 is SGDLS and CDR2 is YYNGEE. DNA for the CDR3: TGTGCCAGCAGCGTAGCCGGGACTAACCAAGAGACCCAGTACTTC. Residues: CASSVAGTNQETQYF.

The gene calls are TRBV6-6 and TRBJ2-5; a weak D match, TRBD1 (6 bases). The CDR3 extends over 14 amino acids. V lost 6 bases, J lost 2 bases, and 13 bases lay in between. The germline V gene has CDR1 MNHNY and CDR2 SVGAGI (reference sequence). This CDR3 is CASRDTGRQETQYF. The CDR3 nucleotides read TGTGCCAGCAGGGACACAGGGAGACAAGAGACCCAGTACTTC.

This clone was observed a handful of times. The rearrangement joins TRBV27 to TRBJ2-3; 10 nucleotides match TRBD1. The CDR3 runs to 17 residues. Germline-derived CDR1 and CDR2 are MNHEY and SMNVEV (reference sequence). V lost 0 bases, J lost 2 bases, and 5 bases stayed unmatched. The CDR3 loop reads CASSLSRQGALTDTQYF. The CDR3 bases are TGTGCCAGCAGTTTATCGAGACAGGGGGCGCTCACAGATACGCAGTATTTT.

This sequence joins TRBV19 and TRBJ1-2; TRBD1 matches at 10 bases. From germline, CDR1 is LNHDA and CDR2 SQIVND (reference sequence). With V trimmed by 6 bases and J by 3 bases, 4 bases remained unmatched. CDR3 length: 14 amino acids. The CDR3, as DNA: TGTGCCAGTAGATCGACAGGGGGCGACTATGGCTACACCTTC. Translated, it gives CASRSTGGDYGYTF.

This clone was picked up one time. The rearrangement uses TRBV18 and TRBJ2-1, with a possible D match to TRBD2 (6 bases). The CDR3 is 12 residues long. Deletions cut 6 bases from V and 7 bases from J, with 10 bases between. CDR1 and CDR2 (germline): KGHSH, LQKENI. CDR3 residues: CASSPGLNEQFF. CDR3 DNA: TGTGCCAGCTCCCCCGGACTAAATGAGCAGTTCTTC.